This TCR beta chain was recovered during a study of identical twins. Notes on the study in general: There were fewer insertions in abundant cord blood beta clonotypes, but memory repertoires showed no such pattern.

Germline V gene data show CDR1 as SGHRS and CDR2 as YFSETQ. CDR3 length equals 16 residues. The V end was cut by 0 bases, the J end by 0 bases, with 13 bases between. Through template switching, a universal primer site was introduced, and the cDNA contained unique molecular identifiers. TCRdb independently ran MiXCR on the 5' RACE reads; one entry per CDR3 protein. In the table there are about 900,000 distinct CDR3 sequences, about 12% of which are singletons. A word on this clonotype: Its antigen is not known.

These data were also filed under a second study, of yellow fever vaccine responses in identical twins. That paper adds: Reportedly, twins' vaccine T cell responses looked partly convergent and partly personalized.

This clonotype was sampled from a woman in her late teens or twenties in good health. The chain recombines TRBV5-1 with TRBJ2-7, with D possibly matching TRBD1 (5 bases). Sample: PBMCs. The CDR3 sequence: CASSLVWGRDSYEQYF. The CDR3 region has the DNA TGCGCCAGCAGCTTGGTTTGGGGCAGGGACTCCTACGAGCAGTACTTC.